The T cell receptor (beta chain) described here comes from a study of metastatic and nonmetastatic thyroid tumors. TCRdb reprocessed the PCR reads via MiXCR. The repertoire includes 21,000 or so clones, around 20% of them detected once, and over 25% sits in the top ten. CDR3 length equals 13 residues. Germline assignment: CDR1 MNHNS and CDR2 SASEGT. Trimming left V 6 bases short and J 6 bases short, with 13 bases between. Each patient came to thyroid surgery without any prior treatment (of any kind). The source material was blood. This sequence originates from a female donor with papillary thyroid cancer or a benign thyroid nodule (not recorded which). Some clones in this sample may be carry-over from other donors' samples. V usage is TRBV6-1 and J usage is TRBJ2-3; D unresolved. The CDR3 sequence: CASRSGGRDTQYF. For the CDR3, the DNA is TGTGCCAGCAGGTCAGGTGGAAGGGATACGCAGTATTTT.